Following are 8 T cell receptor beta chains from one sample sequenced in a study of regulatory T cells in long-lasting Graves disease. Researchers made TCR beta libraries by using iRepertoire HTBI primers and running Arm-PCR on CDR3 regions. TCRdb ran MiXCR on the multiplex PCR reads and lists one entry per CDR3 protein. The sample includes over 500,000 distinct CDR3 sequences, under 20% of them seen just once. The time point here: newly diagnosed GD, antithyroid drugs for less than 3 months. PBMC-derived RNA was used for the TCR library. The same sample was also used in a study of T cells in Graves' hyperthyroidism and ophthalmopathy.

Material: peripheral blood mononuclear cells (PBMCs), obtained at new diagnosis, from a patient treated with antithyroid drugs. These receptors all come from a woman in her twenties or thirties with Graves disease.

This clonotype was counted many times. This chain uses TRBV19 with TRBJ1-1, with D unresolved. V lost 8 bases to trimming and J lost 6 bases, with 10 bases between them. Per germline, CDR1 LNHDA and CDR2 SQIVND (reference sequence). The CDR3 length is 11 residues. The CDR3 nucleotides are TGTGCCAGTCGGCTTGGCGCTGAAGCTTTCTTT. The encoded protein is CASRLGAEAFF.

In its sample, this clonotype was seen many times. This CDR3 is CASSSTFAQQYF. The CDR3, as DNA: TGTGCCAGCAGTTCTACTTTTGCACAGCAGTACTTC. V usage is TRBV28 and J usage is TRBJ2-7, with D hard to call. The CDR3 has 12 residues. V was cut by 4 bases and J by 8 bases, with 12 bases left in between. In germline, CDR1 is MDHEN, CDR2 SYDVKM. The full variable domain, completed using reference TRBV28 and TRBJ2-7, is DVKVTQSSRYLVKRTGEKVFLECVQDMDHENMFWYRQDPGLGLRLIYFSYDVKMKEKGDIPEGYSVSREKKERFSLILESASTNQTSMYLCASSSTFAQQYFGPGTRLTVT.

V gene TRBV5-4 combines with J gene TRBJ2-5, with D perhaps matching TRBD1 or TRBD2 (6 bases each). V shed 2 bases and J shed 5 bases, with 16 bases lying between them. Germline CDR1 SGHNT, CDR2 YYREEE (reference sequence). The CDR3 runs to 15 residues. CDR3 bases: TGTGCCAGCAGCTTCCCGTCGGGGGCCGGGGAGACCCAGTACTTC. Translation: CASSFPSGAGETQYF.

This clonotype was observed at least ten times. This chain links TRBV28 with TRBJ2-7, with D possibly TRBD2 on 6 matching bases. In germline, CDR1 is MDHEN, CDR2 SYDVKM. V lost 1 base and J 4 bases, leaving 14 bases between the germline ends. The CDR3 consists of 15 residues. CDR3 nucleotide sequence: TGTGCCAGCAGTTTATTCGGGGGTAGTGGGTACGAGCAGTACTTC. Its translation is CASSLFGGSGYEQYF.

This clonotype has a handful of counts. CDR3 in amino acids: CASSLGDWSSYNEQFF. CDR3 nucleotides: TGCGCCAGCAGCTTGGGGGACTGGAGCTCCTACAATGAGCAGTTCTTC. The chain employs TRBV5-1 and TRBJ2-1; the D gene is possibly TRBD2 (6 bases). Per germline, CDR1 SGHRS and CDR2 YFSETQ. The CDR3 totals 16 residues. V was pared by 0 bases and J by 0 bases, with 10 bases between.

This clonotype was detected ten times or more. The genes are TRBV20-1 and TRBJ1-1, with a tentative D call TRBD1 (5 bases). This CDR3 is built from 13 residues. Per germline, CDR1 DFQATT and CDR2 SNEGSKA (reference sequence). Trimming removed 3 bases from V and 6 bases from J, with 14 bases in between. For the CDR3, the DNA is TGCAGTGCTAGGAGGGACCTTACCCCTGAAGCTTTCTTT. It yields the protein CSARRDLTPEAFF.

This clonotype turned up a few times. One end of the junction fails to match germline, which may point to a read error. The CDR3 region is CAGSLVSATAGDTQYF. In DNA, the CDR3 is TGCGCCGGCAGCTTGGTATCGGCGACGGCGGGAGATACGCAGTATTTT. This chain uses TRBV5-1 with TRBJ2-3, with D possibly TRBD2 on 5 matching bases. The CDR3 totals 16 residues. Looked up from germline, CDR1 is SGHRS and CDR2 is YFSETQ.

Worth noting for this clonotype: A much more abundant neighbour one base away suggests this may be a read error. The rearrangement uses TRBV7-2 and TRBJ1-1; D unresolved. V lost 4 bases and J lost 3, with 15 bases in between. This CDR3 region has 15 residues. Germline V lookup: CDR1 SGHTA, CDR2 FQGNSA. The CDR3: CASSSPTAGYTEAFF. The DNA of the CDR3 is TGTGCCAGCAGCTCTCCAACAGCGGGGTACACTGAAGCTTTCTTT.